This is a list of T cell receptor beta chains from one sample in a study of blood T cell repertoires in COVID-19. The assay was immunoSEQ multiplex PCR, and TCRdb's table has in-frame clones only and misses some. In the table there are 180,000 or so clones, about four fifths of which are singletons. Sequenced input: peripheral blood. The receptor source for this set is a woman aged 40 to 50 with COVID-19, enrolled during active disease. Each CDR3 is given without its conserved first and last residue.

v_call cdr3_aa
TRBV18 ASSKGGTSTDTQY
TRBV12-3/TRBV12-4 ASTQTQNTEAF
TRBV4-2 ASSQAGGANTDTQY
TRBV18 ASSRGHGELF
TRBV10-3 AIRPEGAIYEQY
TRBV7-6 ASSLGGQGNEKLF
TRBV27 ASSPWTDDNEQF
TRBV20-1 SASELAGGEQY
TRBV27 ASSSRGQGHNEKLF
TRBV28 ASSYDRAGYT
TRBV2 ASSVGQNNEKLF
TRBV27 ASSLIRPGTYEQY
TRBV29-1 SVAQGASEAF
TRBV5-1 ASSWAQGYTEAF
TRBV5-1 ASSLAATGYNEQF
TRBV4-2 ASSQDGTGFMQETQY
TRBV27 ASSPRRTGGQETQY
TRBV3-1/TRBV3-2 ASSQDRGSFSNQPQH
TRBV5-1 ASSLTSVSSYNEQF
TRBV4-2 ASSQAGTGDNQPQH
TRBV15 ATSRVDTAYNEQF
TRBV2 ASTPTSGIYNEQF
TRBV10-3 AIAGTGVPQY
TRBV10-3 AISEAGQGLMNTEAF
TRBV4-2 ASSQDPGGSGNTIY
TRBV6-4 ASSRGGSTDTQY
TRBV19 VTRGSTGSTEAF
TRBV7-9 ASSLEAEAF
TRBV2 ASSDGLARVTDTQY
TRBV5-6 ASSPPGAEAF
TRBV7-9 ASRLTSGRVDTQY
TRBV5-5 ASIGPDSEQF
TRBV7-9 ASSSTSQLAEETQY
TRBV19 ATSGTPPADYYGYT
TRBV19 ASTGGANEKLF
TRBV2 ASSEGELANEKLF
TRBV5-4 ASSLDLNTEAF
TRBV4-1 ASSQGSLGGAIEQY
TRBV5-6 ASSWTGTGGTNEKLF
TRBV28 ASSLSQPPQH
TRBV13 ASSSPGTRDTQY
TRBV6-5 ASSLDWRPQH
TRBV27 ASRPLGAGDTNEQF
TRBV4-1 ASSQEGTGEEKLF
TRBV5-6 ASSLLSAVQETQY
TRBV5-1 ASSPLFPGRGTAKNIQY
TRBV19 ASSPGVYSNQPQH
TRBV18 ASSPGQPTYGYT
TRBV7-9 ATMGQGHEQY
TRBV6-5 ASNNREGYT
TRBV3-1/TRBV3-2 ASSQGFTGLAKNIQY
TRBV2 ASGQGSSYSNQPQH
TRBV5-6 ASSPTGENGYT
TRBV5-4 ASSLQGSGRGHEQF
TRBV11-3 ASSLEAAGTGVPYEQY
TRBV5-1 ASSLSRNEQF
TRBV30 AGAYGHLNTEAF
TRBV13 ASSFYNQPQH
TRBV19 ASSAGTGDWPQH
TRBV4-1 ASRGRGGSTDTQY